This T cell receptor (beta chain) was captured in a study of shared clonotypes between healthy human individuals. Study information: Donors consisted of two women and a few men between 18 and 49. Findings of the study overall: Estimated richness was generally greater in naive than memory subsets.

CD45RO negativity and positive selection for CCR7 defined naive CD8 cells, a population that excluded terminally differentiated effector memory CD45RA+ cells. Trimming cost V 8 bases and J 3 bases, with 10 bases left between them. From germline, CDR1 is ENHRY and CDR2 SYGVKD. The CDR3 is 12 amino acids. The table came from immunoSEQ multiplex PCR; TCRdb's copy has only in-frame clones and leaves some out. The sample carries around 1.9 million clones, approximately 94% recorded once. Turning to this clone: Its antigen is unknown.

The specimen sequenced was naive CD8+ T cells from PBMCs. V is TRBV10-3 and J is TRBJ1-1, with unresolved D. The receptor comes from a man in his late teens or twenties in good health. Some clones in this sample may be carry-over from other donors' samples. The CDR3 DNA sequence: TGTGCCATCGCTGGGCCGTACACTGAAGCTTTCTTT. Translating it yields CAIAGPYTEAFF.